These 5 T cell receptor beta chains were sequenced from one sample in a study of blood T cell repertoires in COVID-19. Measured with immunoSEQ multiplex PCR; TCRdb has only the in-frame clones, and not every one. The table includes 200,000 to 250,000 clones, roughly 82% detected once. The sequencing input was peripheral blood. These receptors originate from a woman between 65 and 79 years old with acute or convalescent COVID-19.

V and J are TRBV5-4 and TRBJ1-1, with unresolved D. The CDR3 is 14 amino acids. Germline values: CDR1 SGHNT, CDR2 YYREEE (reference sequence). Deletions cut 4 bases from V and 2 bases from J, with 12 bases between. The CDR3 nucleotides are TGTGCCAGCAGCGGGAGAACAGATAACACTGAAGCTTTCTTT. Its translation is CASSGRTDNTEAFF.

This clone was observed a single time. This rearrangement joins TRBV5-1 to TRBJ2-3; 8 nucleotides line up with TRBD2. Per the germline V gene, CDR1 is SGHRS and CDR2 is YFSETQ. V dropped 1 base and J dropped 2; count of bases not matched to a gene: 6. The CDR3 is 16 residues long. The CDR3 sequence: CASSLPQRGPTDTQYF. The CDR3 DNA reads as TGCGCCAGCAGCTTGCCCCAGCGGGGGCCCACAGATACGCAGTATTTT. The complete variable domain, with remaining parts taken from reference TRBV5-1 and TRBJ2-3, reads KAGVTQTPRYLIKTRGQQVTLSCSPISGHRSVSWYQQTPGQGLQFLFEYFSETQRNKGNFPGRFSGRQFSNSRSEMNVSTLELGDSALYLCASSLPQRGPTDTQYFGPGTRLTVL.

The rearrangement uses TRBV11-2 and TRBJ1-1; D is undetermined. The CDR3 runs 15 residues. Trimming pared 3 bases from V and 1 base from J, leaving 12 bases between. CDR1 is SGHAT, CDR2 FQNNGV, per germline. CDR3 amino acids: CASSFIGLENTEAFF. Here the CDR3 DNA reads TGTGCCAGCAGCTTTATCGGACTGGAGAACACTGAAGCTTTCTTT.

The rearrangement joins TRBV3-1 (or the pseudogene TRBV3-2) to TRBJ1-4; 7 bases are a match to TRBD1. Germline CDR1 and CDR2: LGHDT and YNNKEL (reference sequence). The CDR3 runs 14 residues. V trimming: 3 bases; J trimming: 2 bases; junction bases outside the gene matches: 0. CDR3 protein: CASSHRGTNEKLFF. In DNA form, the CDR3 reads TGTGCCAGCAGCCACAGGGGGACTAATGAAAAACTGTTTTTT.

This clone was recorded only once. The chain recombines TRBV13 with TRBJ1-5; D gene unclear. Trimming cost V 5 bases and J 3 bases, with 17 bases left between them. The CDR3 totals 16 residues. CDR1 and CDR2 from the germline V gene are PRHDT and FYEKMQ (reference sequence). CDR3 protein: CASSITSTSHNQPQHF. CDR3 nucleotide sequence: TGTGCCAGCAGCATCACCTCCACTTCCCACAATCAGCCCCAGCATTTT.